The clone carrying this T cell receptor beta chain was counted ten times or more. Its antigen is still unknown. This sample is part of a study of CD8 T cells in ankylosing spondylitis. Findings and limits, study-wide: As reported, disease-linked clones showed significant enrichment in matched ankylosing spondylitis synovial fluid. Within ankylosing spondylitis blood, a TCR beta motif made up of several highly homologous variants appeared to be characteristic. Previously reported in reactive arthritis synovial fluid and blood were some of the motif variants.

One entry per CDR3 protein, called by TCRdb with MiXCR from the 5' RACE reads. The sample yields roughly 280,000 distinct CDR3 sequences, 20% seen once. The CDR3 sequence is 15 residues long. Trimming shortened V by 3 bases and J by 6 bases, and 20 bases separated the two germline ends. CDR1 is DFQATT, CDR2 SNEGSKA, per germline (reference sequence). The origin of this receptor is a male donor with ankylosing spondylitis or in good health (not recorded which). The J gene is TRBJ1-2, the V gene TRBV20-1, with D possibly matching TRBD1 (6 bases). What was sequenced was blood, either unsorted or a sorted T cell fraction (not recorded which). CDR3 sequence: CSASLRRQAPDGYTF. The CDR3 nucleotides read TGCAGTGCTAGCCTACGCAGACAGGCGCCGGATGGCTACACCTTC.